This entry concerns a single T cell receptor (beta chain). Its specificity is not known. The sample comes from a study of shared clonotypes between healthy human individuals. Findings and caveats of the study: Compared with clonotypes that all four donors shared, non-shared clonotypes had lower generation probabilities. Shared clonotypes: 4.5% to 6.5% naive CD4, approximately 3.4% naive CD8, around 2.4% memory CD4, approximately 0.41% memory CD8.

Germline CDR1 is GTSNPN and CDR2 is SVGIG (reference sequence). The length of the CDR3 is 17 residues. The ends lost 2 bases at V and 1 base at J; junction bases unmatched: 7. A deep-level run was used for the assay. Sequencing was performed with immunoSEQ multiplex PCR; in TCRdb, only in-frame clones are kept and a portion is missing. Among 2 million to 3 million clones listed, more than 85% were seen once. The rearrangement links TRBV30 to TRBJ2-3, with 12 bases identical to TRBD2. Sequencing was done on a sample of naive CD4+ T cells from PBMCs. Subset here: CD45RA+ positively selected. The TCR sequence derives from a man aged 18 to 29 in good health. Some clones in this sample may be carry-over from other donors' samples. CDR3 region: CAWSLTSGRPGTDTQYF. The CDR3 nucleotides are TGTGCCTGGAGTTTAACTAGCGGGAGGCCGGGCACAGATACGCAGTATTTT.